This TCR beta chain is drawn from a study of blood T cell repertoires in COVID-19. Study in general: The cDNA or gDNA used as material had been derived from T cells, B-cell-depleted T cells, or PBMCs.

In the source study's methods: From reference gene primer amplification, estimates of nucleated cell counts were derived. Clones were sequenced by immunoSEQ multiplex PCR, and TCRdb holds only the in-frame ones, with some missing. The D gene and trimming were derived from the DNA, and the V and J assignments and clone size from that table. The data contain around 27,000 clones, 88% of them singletons. The V gene's germline CDR1 is MNHNY and CDR2 SVGAGI (reference sequence). The CDR3 sequence is 14 residues long. After removal of 6 bases from V and 8 bases from J, the junction contained 12 bases not matched to a gene.

The chain joins TRBV6-6 to TRBJ1-2; TRBD1 matches at 7 bases. The material sequenced was peripheral blood. This receptor was obtained from a human donor in a cohort sampled during active COVID-19. The CDR3 DNA follows: TGTGCCAGCAGCCAGGGACAGACTACGAGGGGCTACACCTTC. Amino acids: CASSQGQTTRGYTF.